This TCR beta chain was sequenced in a study of cytomegalovirus exposure and HLA in healthy donors. Vbeta (60) and Jbeta (13) primers were used in the PCR. The table came from immunoSEQ multiplex PCR; TCRdb's copy has only in-frame clones and leaves some out. The sample shows more than 95,000 clones, over 70% of them seen only once. Germline V gene lookup returns CDR1 SQVTM and CDR2 ANQGSEA. V dropped 8 bases and J dropped 7 bases, with 17 bases sitting between them. The CDR3 runs to 12 residues. This rearrangement joins TRBV29-1 to TRBJ1-2, with D tentatively TRBD1 (5 bases). The receptor's source is a woman in her forties or fifties in good health and CMV-seropositive. Sequencing was performed on PBMCs. This CDR3 reads CSTGGNDGGYTF. The CDR3 coding sequence is TGCAGCACTGGGGGGAATGATGGTGGCTACACCTTC.